This note documents a single T cell receptor (beta chain) sequence. Its specificity is not known. The CDR3 contains 13 residues. CDR1 is SQVTM and CDR2 is ANQGSEA in the germline V gene. The ends were cut back, 4 bases at V and 5 bases at J, with 13 bases in the middle. The sample comes from a study of cytomegalovirus exposure and HLA in healthy donors. It was with 60 Vbeta and 13 Jbeta primers that the PCR ran. TCRdb keeps only in-frame clones here, not all; method: immunoSEQ multiplex PCR. The table lists about 90,000 clones, less than 85% of them singletons, with roughly 2.2% in the top ten. Study-level results: Clonal expansion was found to be greater in HLA-associated TCR beta chains than in equally common others in a later analysis. What TCR beta sequences reportedly achieved was accurate prediction of HLA-A and HLA-B alleles in most subjects. The authors judged a highly shared variant cluster likely a sequencing artifact. A few chains linked to CMV were shown in vitro to be specific for CMV antigens.

Material: PBMCs. The TCR sequence derives from a man aged 18 to 30 in good health and CMV-seronegative. The V and J genes are TRBV29-1 and TRBJ2-3; D is ambiguous. The chain's CDR3 is CSVASRQIDTQYF. The DNA for the CDR3 is TGCAGCGTTGCATCCAGGCAGATAGATACGCAGTATTTT.